Following are 20 T cell receptor beta chains from one sample sequenced in a study of blood T cell repertoires in COVID-19. The protocol was immunoSEQ multiplex PCR, while the TCRdb copy is restricted to in-frame clones and leaves out a portion. The sample shows about 150,000 clones, approximately 90% of them seen only once. The sequencing sample was made of PBMCs or T cells enriched from blood (not recorded which). Every receptor here comes from a woman between 35 and 50 years old who had been exposed to COVID-19.

V and J are TRBV27 and TRBJ2-7; TRBD1 matches 9 bases. Trimming took 5 bases from V and 6 from J; bases not matched to a gene: 2. Germline CDR1 is MNHEY and CDR2 is SMNVEV (reference sequence). The CDR3 has 12 amino acids. This CDR3 reads CASSRTGVEQYF. As DNA, the CDR3 is TGTGCCAGCAGTCGGACAGGGGTCGAGCAGTACTTC.

The chain employs TRBV6-5 and TRBJ1-1; 9 nucleotides match TRBD1. V lost 7 bases to trimming and J lost 8 bases; unmatched junction nucleotides: 5. This CDR3 contains 12 residues. From germline, CDR1 is MNHEY and CDR2 SVGAGI. In DNA, the CDR3 is TGTGCCAGCATAGCCACAGGGGGCGAAGCTTTCTTT. Protein: CASIATGGEAFF.

The V call is TRBV6-4, the J call TRBJ2-3; the match to TRBD2 covers 9 bases. V dropped 2 bases and J dropped 5; count of bases not matched to a gene: 5. Germline-derived CDR1 and CDR2 are MRHNA and SNTAGT. The CDR3 is 15 residues long. CDR3 loop: CASSDGGGAGDTQYF. The CDR3 DNA sequence: TGTGCCAGCAGTGACGGCGGGGGGGCCGGAGATACGCAGTATTTT.

The rearrangement links TRBV30 to TRBJ2-1, with 14 bases that match TRBD2. This CDR3 spans 19 amino acids. Germline trimming cut 3 bases from V and 1 base from J; bases unmatched to any gene: 11. Germline V gives CDR1 GTSNPN, CDR2 SVGIG (reference sequence). The CDR3 nucleotides read TGTGCCTGGAGGTGTATCGGGACTAGCGGGAGTCTATCCTACAATGAGCAGTTCTTC. Its protein product is CAWRCIGTSGSLSYNEQFF.

V gene TRBV4-2 combines with J gene TRBJ2-5; 8 nucleotides align to TRBD2. V shed 1 base and J 1 base; nucleotides not matched to a gene: 2. Looked up from germline, CDR1 is LGHNA and CDR2 is YNFKEQ. The CDR3 is made up of 15 amino acids. CDR3 sequence: CASSQVGGGQETQYF. The CDR3 coding sequence is TGTGCCAGCAGCCAAGTCGGGGGGGGCCAAGAGACCCAGTACTTC.

The CDR3 DNA follows: TGTGCCAGCAGCTTATCGGAAAGCGTGGGCGGGGAGCTGTTTTTT. This translates into CASSLSESVGGELFF. This chain links TRBV11-2 with TRBJ2-2; no firm D call. Trimming took 2 bases from V and 7 from J, leaving 14 bases between them. Per germline, CDR1 SGHAT and CDR2 FQNNGV. The CDR3 totals 15 residues.

This clone showed up just a few times. This chain joins TRBV28 and TRBJ1-5; unclear D gene. Germline values: CDR1 MDHEN, CDR2 SYDVKM. The V end was cut by 5 bases, the J end by 8 bases, with 13 bases between. The CDR3 runs 13 residues. The CDR3 DNA reads as TGTGCCAGCAGTCCACCTCTCGGGGAGCCCCAGCATTTT. Translating gives CASSPPLGEPQHF.

The chain recombines TRBV10-2 with TRBJ1-4; the match to TRBD1 covers 12 bases. CDR3 length equals 16 residues. V shed 0 bases and J 10 bases; nucleotides not matched to a gene: 6. Germline V gives CDR1 WSHSY, CDR2 SAAADI. The CDR3 region has the DNA TGCGCCAGCAGTGAGTCGGGACAGGGGGCGGTTGGAAAACTGTTTTTT. Amino acids: CASSESGQGAVGKLFF.

The chain has TRBV5-1 and TRBJ1-1, with D perhaps TRBD1 (5 bases). Germline CDR1 is SGHRS and CDR2 is YFSETQ. The CDR3 covers 14 residues. V was trimmed by 6 bases and J by 5 bases, leaving 17 bases between them. CDR3 sequence reads: CASTIGPGETEAFF. For the CDR3, the DNA is TGCGCCAGCACAATCGGACCGGGGGAAACTGAAGCTTTCTTT.

CDR3 residues: CASSPRGGGEVQPQHF. The CDR3 DNA is TGTGCCAGCAGCCCAAGGGGCGGAGGGGAGGTTCAGCCCCAGCATTTT. V gene TRBV3-1 (or the pseudogene TRBV3-2) combines with J gene TRBJ1-5; possibly TRBD1 for D (5 bases). Trimming removed 4 bases from V and 6 bases from J, with 19 bases in between. The germline gives CDR1 LGHDT, CDR2 YNNKEL (reference sequence). The CDR3 is 16 amino acids.

The rearrangement links TRBV11-3 to TRBJ2-1; D gene uncertain. With 0 bases removed from V and 3 bases from J, the gap between germline ends came to 6 bases. From germline, CDR1 is SGHNT and CDR2 YENEEA. This CDR3 has 14 amino acids. CDR3 sequence: CASSLDQFYNEQFF. CDR3 coding DNA: TGTGCCAGCAGCTTAGATCAATTCTACAATGAGCAGTTCTTC.

The rearrangement links TRBV27 to TRBJ2-2, with 10 positions matching TRBD2. The CDR3 has 15 amino acids. The germline CDR1 and CDR2 sequences are MNHEY and SMNVEV (reference sequence). The trim removed 2 bases at V and 6 bases at J, leaving 3 bases unmatched. The CDR3: CASSLPGLAPGELFF. CDR3 bases: TGTGCCAGCAGTTTACCGGGACTAGCGCCCGGGGAGCTGTTTTTT.

This chain joins TRBV27 and TRBJ1-2, with a possible D match to TRBD1 (5 bases). The CDR3 is 14 amino acids. The V gene lost 0 bases and the J gene lost 8 bases, with 13 bases spanning the gap. Per germline, CDR1 MNHEY and CDR2 SMNVEV (reference sequence). CDR3 in DNA: TGTGCCAGCAGTTTATCGACGACAGAGAGGGGCTACACCTTC. The encoded protein is CASSLSTTERGYTF.

J is TRBJ1-1 and V is TRBV4-2; TRBD1 might be the D (5 bases). CDR3 size: 15 residues. V shed 4 bases and J shed 3 bases, with 15 bases lying between them. Germline V gene lookup returns CDR1 LGHNA and CDR2 YNFKEQ. CDR3 coding DNA: TGTGCCAGCAGCCGCGGCGGGGCAAGTGACACTGAAGCTTTCTTT. It encodes CASSRGGASDTEAFF.

This chain joins TRBV19 and TRBJ2-5; 9 bases match TRBD2. V lost 8 bases and J lost 3; bases outside the gene matches: 7. The germline V gene has CDR1 LNHDA and CDR2 SQIVND (reference sequence). This CDR3 comprises 14 residues. The CDR3 DNA follows: TGTGCCAGTCGGCGCGGGGGGGCTAAAGAGACCCAGTACTTC. Its protein is CASRRGGAKETQYF.

V and J are TRBV7-9 and TRBJ1-2; 7 bases are a match to TRBD1. Looked up from germline, CDR1 is SEHNR and CDR2 is FQNEAQ (reference sequence). The trim removed 5 bases at V and 4 bases at J, leaving 4 bases unmatched. CDR3 length equals 13 residues. This CDR3 reads CASSPRQGYGYTF. CDR3 nucleotide sequence: TGTGCCAGCAGCCCAAGACAGGGCTATGGCTACACCTTC.

The rearrangement joins TRBV5-6 to TRBJ2-4, with TRBD1 identical over 7 bases. In germline, CDR1 is SGHDT, CDR2 YYEEEE. Trimming took 4 bases from V and 1 from J; bases not matched to a gene: 2. The CDR3 contains 14 residues. Here the CDR3 DNA reads TGTGCCAGCAGCCAACAGGGGGCCAAAAACATTCAGTACTTC. It codes for CASSQQGAKNIQYF.

The chain combines TRBV2 with TRBJ1-2; 8 bases agree with TRBD1. Germline CDR1 SNHLY, CDR2 FYNNEI. The ends lost 3 bases at V and 3 bases at J; junction bases unmatched: 0. The CDR3 is made up of 13 amino acids. In nucleotides, the CDR3 is TGTGCCAGCAGTGAGGGACAGGACTATGGCTACACCTTC. It specifies CASSEGQDYGYTF.

The rearrangement joins TRBV7-9 to TRBJ1-1; D is unresolved. The CDR3 totals 15 residues. The ends were cut back, 4 bases at V and 1 base at J, with 13 bases in the middle. Looked up from germline, CDR1 is SEHNR and CDR2 is FQNEAQ (reference sequence). CDR3 in DNA: TGTGCCAGCAGCTCCCGGGTCCTTGGGAACACTGAAGCTTTCTTT. It yields the protein CASSSRVLGNTEAFF.

The chain's CDR3 is CASSLTGGVGYGYTF. CDR3 DNA: TGTGCCAGCAGTCTTACAGGGGGCGTGGGCTATGGCTACACCTTC. The rearrangement uses TRBV2 and TRBJ1-2, with TRBD1 matching over 9 bases. V trimming: 5 bases; J trimming: 4 bases; junction bases outside the gene matches: 8. This CDR3 is 15 amino acids long. Germline V lookup: CDR1 SNHLY, CDR2 FYNNEI.